This T cell receptor (beta chain) was captured by sequencing in a study of PD-1 blockade in classical Hodgkin lymphoma (TCRdb year 2020). Turning to the overall study: Nivolumab dosing was 3 mg/kg intravenously every 2 weeks, continuing until either disease progression or unacceptable toxicity. The study used TCR beta sequencing and CyTOF to define a peripheral blood immune signature of response to PD-1 blockade in classical Hodgkin lymphoma.

Genomic DNA was extracted with the Qiagen DNeasy kit from unsorted PBMCs and from negatively selected CD4+ and CD8+ fractions. Amplification of TCR beta CDR3 regions was done by immunoSEQ multiplex PCR with primers that anneal to V and J segments. A synthetic immune receptor repertoire was used to minimize amplification bias, and any residual bias was removed computationally once sequencing was done. The authors' analysis ran thus. Repertoire diversity was quantified as the Shannon entropy index using custom Python scripts. Unsorted, CD4+ and CD8+ repertoires were analyzed separately, except for combined analyses in which CD4+ and CD8+ sequences were merged in silico. A clone counted as expanded when the clone's frequency after treatment rose at least 2-fold relative to C1D1, and clones undetected at baseline were given a pseudocount of 0.5. Singleton clones were defined as clones with 0 or 1 copy at C1D1, and non-singleton clones were defined as clones with 2 or more copies. Clones expanded in unsorted samples were annotated as CD4+, CD8+ or unknown by matching protein sequences in sorted samples from the same patient. Wilcoxon tests on paired samples were used to test diversity changes from C1D1 to C4D1. TCRdb mirrors the immuneACCESS table, restricted to in-frame sequences. Some clones are absent from its copies; in checked studies, under half trace to an unresolved V gene, and the reason for the others is unknown. The V and J calls and clone size come from that table; D and trimming were worked out from the DNA. Here the sample has over 50,000 clones; around 85% occur a single time. The ten biggest clones cover 15% to 20% of the sample.

V is pared back by 10 bases and J by 0 bases, with 13 bases lying between the germline termini. CDR1 and CDR2 (ENHRY, SYGVKD) derive from the germline V gene. The CDR3 numbers 14 residues from cysteine through phenylalanine. Of all the DNA, just the CDR3 is kept, 42 bases in frame from base 1. Details on this clone: Its antigen is currently not known. The record has no base qualities; no much larger clone is one base away.

The time point tag for this specimen amounts to: cycle 1 day 1 (C1D1), immediately before nivolumab initiation. Every trial patient had relapsed after autologous stem cell transplantation, and cohorts A, B and C differed in prior brentuximab vedotin exposure. The trial cohort was composed of about 54 patients with relapsed/refractory classical Hodgkin lymphoma, for whom complete response, partial response or progressive disease was recorded as best overall response. Trial patients were treated with single-agent nivolumab in the multi-cohort phase II CheckMate 205 trial. An independent review committee assessed best overall response using the 2007 International Working Group response criteria. Trial PBMCs were obtained immediately prior to nivolumab initiation (C1D1) and on therapy at cycle 2 day 1 and cycle 4 day 1. After peripheral blood was drawn into 8 mL Vacutainer Cell Preparation Tubes, PBMCs were isolated by centrifugation and then cryopreserved.

The research as a whole found: Baseline TCR diversity was reported to be lower in newly diagnosed patients than in healthy donors and to be lower still in relapsed/refractory patients. Lower diversity was observed in patients in whom nivolumab was started less than 1 year after ASCT, and these patients were excluded from later analyses so that confounding by immune reconstitution would be avoided. Baseline diversity similar to that of newly diagnosed patients was observed in trial patients achieving complete response, whereas significantly lower diversity was observed in partial responders and progressors. The study was limited to a single clinical trial cohort, and causes of repertoire differences, possibly disease activity or prior therapy, remained undefined. By C4D1, a significant rise was seen in CD4+ TCR diversity but not in CD8+ TCR diversity (p=0.0027 vs p=0.16), and the rise was most apparent among complete responders (p=0.02).

The sequences come from peripheral blood mononuclear cells (PBMCs), collected at baseline. This chain is built from TRBV10-3 and TRBJ1-5; a tentative D call is TRBD1 (6 bases match). The receptor was derived from a human donor with classical Hodgkin lymphoma. The CDR3 here reads CATWTDYSNQPQHF. Here is the DNA: TGTGCCACCTGGACAGACTATAGCAATCAGCCCCAGCATTTT.